The TCR beta chain under discussion was sequenced for a study of blood T cell repertoires in COVID-19. In germline, CDR1 is MDHEN, CDR2 SYDVKM. CDR3 length: 15 residues. With 2 bases removed from V and 0 bases from J, the gap between germline ends came to 8 bases. TCRdb's copy holds only in-frame clones and misses some; the assay was immunoSEQ multiplex PCR. The data hold about 160,000 clones, with around 83% observed a single time. This clone was picked up one time. Sequenced sample: peripheral blood. The gene calls are TRBV28 and TRBJ1-5; D is unresolved. This sequence originates from a man between 65 and 85 years old who had recovered from COVID-19. This CDR3 is CASSLIQASNQPQHF. The CDR3 nucleotides read TGTGCCAGCAGTTTAATCCAGGCTAGCAATCAGCCCCAGCATTTT. The complete variable domain, with remaining parts taken from reference TRBV28 and TRBJ1-5, reads DVKVTQSSRYLVKRTGEKVFLECVQDMDHENMFWYRQDPGLGLRLIYFSYDVKMKEKGDIPEGYSVSREKKERFSLILESASTNQTSMYLCASSLIQASNQPQHFGDGTRLSIL.